Listed below are T cell receptor beta chains from one sample, sequenced in a study of CD8 T cells in Susac syndrome. TCRdb re-analysed the immunoSEQ multiplex PCR reads in MiXCR, keeping a single row per CDR3 protein. The sample has around 170,000 distinct CDR3 sequences, 90% to 97% seen once. Specimen: CD4+ T cells from PBMCs. The receptors derive from a human donor with Susac syndrome. Both conserved end residues are part of each CDR3. The order of the fields is D gene, J gene, V gene, clone size, CDR3 protein, CDR3 DNA. A D gene is named only where the DNA matches it firmly. A clone size is listed for some rows: how often the clone was seen (once, few, many), or a class if it is expanded.

. TRBJ1-5 TRBV12-3/TRBV12-4 . CASSSGSPQPQHF TGTGCCAGCAGTTCCGGGTCCCCTCAGCCCCAGCATTTT
. TRBJ1-2 TRBV29-1 . CSVSVSYGYTF TGCAGCGTCTCTGTATCCTATGGCTACACCTTC
. TRBJ2-5 TRBV2 . CASNQDAPQETQYF TGTGCCAGCAATCAGGACGCCCCCCAAGAGACCCAGTACTTC
TRBD2 TRBJ2-7 TRBV10-2 . CASSEGGVSAYEQYF TGCGCCAGCAGTGAGGGGGGGGTTAGCGCCTACGAGCAGTACTTC
TRBD1 TRBJ1-2 TRBV27 . CASSFRGLGGYTF TGTGCCAGCAGCTTCAGGGGGCTAGGGGGCTACACCTTC
TRBD2 TRBJ2-7 TRBV12-3/TRBV12-4 . CASRRSGGPSYEQYF TGTGCCAGCAGACGTAGCGGGGGGCCCTCCTACGAGCAGTACTTC
. TRBJ2-1 TRBV5-1 . CASSWTDSSYNEQFF TGCGCCAGCAGCTGGACGGACAGCTCCTACAATGAGCAGTTCTTC
. TRBJ1-6 TRBV20-1 . CSARDWTKEGLHF TGCAGTGCTAGAGATTGGACGAAGGAAGGCCTCCACTTT
. TRBJ2-2 TRBV29-1 . CSPGVKSNTGELFF TGCAGCCCTGGGGTCAAATCGAACACCGGGGAGCTGTTTTTT
. TRBJ2-1 TRBV29-1 . CSGAGLNYNEQFF TGCAGCGGGGCGGGACTGAACTACAATGAGCAGTTCTTC
. TRBJ1-2 TRBV6-1 . CASRGQLGYTF TGTGCCAGCAGAGGACAGCTTGGCTACACCTTC
. TRBJ1-6 TRBV20-1 . CSARDFSQPSSYNSPLHF TGCAGTGCTAGAGATTTTAGTCAACCGAGCTCCTATAATTCACCCCTCCACTTT
. TRBJ1-1 TRBV14 . CASSSEINTEAFF TGTGCCAGCAGCTCGGAAATTAACACTGAAGCTTTCTTT
. TRBJ2-1 TRBV18 . CASSRVLSYNEQFF TGTGCCAGCTCACGGGTCCTTTCCTACAATGAGCAGTTCTTC
. TRBJ2-1 TRBV7-8 once CASSSSTSDEQFF TGTGCCAGCAGCTCCAGTACCAGCGATGAGCAGTTCTTC
. TRBJ2-2 TRBV9 once CASGGAIGVRGELFF TGTGCCAGCGGTGGGGCTATAGGCGTCCGCGGGGAGCTGTTTTTT
TRBD1 TRBJ2-3 TRBV5-1 once CASSRDRAYGDTQYF TGCGCCAGCAGCCGTGACAGGGCCTACGGTGATACGCAGTATTTT
. TRBJ2-3 TRBV5-4 . CASSLGAPTDTQYF TGTGCCAGCAGCTTGGGTGCCCCCACAGATACGCAGTATTTT
TRBD2 TRBJ2-1 TRBV7-2 . CASSTGLAGVISSYNEQFF TGTGCCAGCAGCACAGGACTAGCGGGGGTCATAAGCTCCTACAATGAGCAGTTCTTC
. TRBJ1-2 TRBV30 . CAWIQGHYGYTF TGTGCCTGGATCCAGGGTCACTATGGCTACACCTTC
TRBD1 TRBJ1-2 TRBV5-4 . CASSPNMGQGNYGYTF TGTGCCAGCAGCCCGAATATGGGACAGGGAAACTATGGCTACACCTTC
TRBD1 TRBJ1-1 TRBV19 . CASSITLGTGSSAFF TGTGCCAGTAGTATCACTCTAGGGACAGGGAGTTCCGCTTTCTTT
. TRBJ1-5 TRBV20-1 . CSATATGSNQPQHF TGCAGTGCTACGGCGACAGGTAGCAATCAGCCCCAGCATTTT
TRBD1 TRBJ1-1 TRBV30 . CAWRDRGQSAFF TGTGCCTGGAGAGACAGGGGTCAATCGGCTTTCTTT
. TRBJ1-1 TRBV14 . CASSWRRNTEAFF TGTGCCAGCAGCTGGCGGCGGAACACTGAAGCTTTCTTT
TRBD2 TRBJ2-7 TRBV3-1 . CASTRGGACEQYF TGTGCCAGCACCCGCGGGGGGGCCTGCGAGCAGTACTTC
. TRBJ1-2 TRBV12-5 . CASGITGRPDYGYTF TGTGCTAGTGGGATTACAGGGCGTCCGGACTATGGCTACACCTTC
TRBD2 TRBJ2-1 TRBV5-1 once CASSSSGGRLSNEQFF TGCGCCAGCAGCTCCAGCGGGGGGCGCCTATCCAATGAGCAGTTCTTC
TRBD2 TRBJ2-5 TRBV7-2 . CASSGLAGGRETQYF TGTGCCAGCAGCGGACTAGCGGGGGGGCGGGAGACCCAGTACTTC
. TRBJ1-1 TRBV7-3 . CASSTRGGNTEAFF TGTGCCAGCAGCACTCGAGGGGGGAACACTGAAGCTTTCTTT
. TRBJ2-4 TRBV4-1 . CASSQDRYRNIQYF TGCGCCAGCAGCCAAGATCGTTACAGAAACATTCAGTACTTC
TRBD2 TRBJ2-1 TRBV29-1 . CSVGLAGGWSNEQFF TGCAGCGTTGGGCTAGCGGGGGGGTGGAGCAATGAGCAGTTCTTC
. TRBJ2-5 TRBV3-1 once CASSQSLGTQETQYF TGTGCCAGCAGCCAATCGTTGGGGACCCAAGAGACCCAGTACTTC
. TRBJ2-1 TRBV20-1 . CSARDGGPRNEQFF TGCAGTGCTAGAGACGGGGGCCCCAGGAACGAGCAGTTCTTC
. TRBJ1-5 TRBV20-1 . CSAATESLQPQHF TGCAGTGCTGCCACCGAGTCTCTCCAGCCCCAGCATTTT
. TRBJ2-1 TRBV25-1 . CASSDDKGVVSYNEQFF TGTGCCAGCAGTGACGACAAGGGGGTGGTATCCTACAATGAGCAGTTCTTC
. TRBJ2-7 TRBV6-5 . CASGRGHEQYF TGTGCCAGCGGAAGGGGCCACGAGCAGTACTTC
TRBD1 TRBJ1-6 TRBV23-1 once CASRLTGQGRNNSPLHF TGCGCCAGCAGACTAACCGGACAGGGGAGAAATAATTCACCCCTCCACTTT
. TRBJ1-2 TRBV9 . CASSVPDRPDRNYGYTF TGTGCCAGCAGCGTCCCGGACAGACCCGATCGAAACTATGGCTACACCTTC
TRBD1 TRBJ2-2 TRBV29-1 . CSVVTGRGIGTGELFF TGCAGCGTTGTGACAGGGAGAGGGATAGGGACCGGGGAGCTGTTTTTT
. TRBJ2-1 TRBV7-2 . CASSLIRTVHNEQFF TGTGCCAGCAGCTTAATACGGACAGTCCACAATGAGCAGTTCTTC
. TRBJ1-5 TRBV6-5 . CASRRFASNQPQHF TGTGCCAGCAGACGATTCGCTAGCAATCAGCCCCAGCATTTT
. TRBJ2-3 TRBV7-3 . CASSSRLTDTQYF TGTGCCAGCAGCAGCAGACTCACAGATACGCAGTATTTT
. TRBJ1-6 TRBV25-1 . CASSEYQGKGSPLHF TGTGCCAGCAGTGAATACCAGGGGAAGGGGTCACCCCTCCACTTT
TRBD1 TRBJ2-4 TRBV4-1 . CASSQIPDRGKNIQYF TGCGCCAGCAGCCAAATCCCGGACAGGGGCAAAAACATTCAGTACTTC
. TRBJ2-5 TRBV10-3 . CAISESQGGSETQYF TGTGCCATCAGTGAGTCCCAGGGCGGGTCGGAGACCCAGTACTTC
. TRBJ1-1 TRBV15 . CATNGGDTEAFF TGTGCCACCAACGGGGGAGACACTGAAGCTTTCTTT
. TRBJ2-7 TRBV6-5 . CASSYESTKVSLEQYF TGTGCCAGCAGTTACGAGTCGACAAAGGTTTCCCTTGAGCAGTACTTC
TRBD1 TRBJ1-4 TRBV23-1 . CASSQWRGRRANEKLFF TGCGCCAGCAGTCAATGGAGGGGGCGCCGGGCTAATGAAAAACTGTTTTTT
. TRBJ1-1 TRBV18 . CASSPQGQNTEAFF TGTGCCAGCTCACCACAGGGCCAGAACACTGAAGCTTTCTTT
TRBD2 TRBJ2-7 TRBV9 . CASSGTRGLEQYF TGTGCCAGCAGCGGGACTAGAGGGCTCGAGCAGTACTTC
. TRBJ2-5 TRBV7-6 . CASSLSAGLETQYF TGTGCCAGCAGCTTATCGGCGGGCCTGGAGACCCAGTACTTC
. TRBJ2-7 TRBV5-4 . CASKERAGVYEQYF TGTGCCAGCAAAGAGAGAGCGGGCGTCTACGAGCAGTACTTC
. TRBJ2-2 TRBV4-3 . CASSQELMAPGELFF TGCGCCAGCAGCCAAGAATTAATGGCCCCCGGGGAGCTGTTTTTT
. TRBJ2-5 TRBV28 . CASSLVIRQKETQYF TGTGCCAGCAGTTTAGTGATCCGGCAGAAAGAGACCCAGTACTTC
TRBD1 TRBJ1-2 TRBV10-3 . CAISETTGKGGYTF TGTGCCATCAGTGAGACGACAGGGAAAGGTGGCTACACCTTC
. TRBJ2-4 TRBV6-5 . CASSSPTATSGIQYF TGTGCCAGCAGTTCCCCGACAGCCACCTCGGGCATTCAGTACTTC
. TRBJ2-2 TRBV7-2 . CASSFQGQTGELFF TGTGCCAGCAGCTTTCAGGGGCAGACCGGGGAGCTGTTTTTT
TRBD2 TRBJ2-3 TRBV3-1 . CASSQIAGGSDTQYF TGTGCCAGCAGCCAAATAGCGGGGGGCTCGGATACGCAGTATTTT
. TRBJ2-5 TRBV2 . CASSASGQGQETQYF TGTGCCAGCAGTGCGTCCGGCCAGGGACAAGAGACCCAGTACTTC